This T cell receptor (beta chain) emerged from a study of blood T cell repertoires in COVID-19. Study as a whole: Sites across the United States, Italy and Spain contributed samples from acute and convalescent COVID-19. PBMCs, B-cell-depleted T cells, or T cells provided the cDNA or gDNA that made up the material.

As processed by the authors: How many nucleated cells were present was estimated from reference gene primer amplification. TCRdb's table, derived via immunoSEQ multiplex PCR, lists solely in-frame clones and lacks some. That table furnishes V, J and clone size, whereas the DNA furnished D and trimming. The sample shows roughly 80,000 clones, 85% to 90% of them seen only once. Notes on this clone: The same CDR3 also results from other DNA sequences found in this sample.

Sequenced input: peripheral blood. The clonotype comes from a woman between 65 and 79 years old with acute or convalescent COVID-19.

This CDR3 is CASSRTGLYGYTF. DNA of the CDR3: TGTGCCAGCAGTAGGACAGGCCTCTATGGCTACACCTTC. The chain has TRBV6-5 and TRBJ1-2; 7 bases agree with TRBD1. Germline CDR1 is MNHEY and CDR2 is SVGAGI. The CDR3 has 13 amino acids. The J segment lost 4 bases and the V segment lost 5 bases, leaving 4 bases of the junction unmatched.